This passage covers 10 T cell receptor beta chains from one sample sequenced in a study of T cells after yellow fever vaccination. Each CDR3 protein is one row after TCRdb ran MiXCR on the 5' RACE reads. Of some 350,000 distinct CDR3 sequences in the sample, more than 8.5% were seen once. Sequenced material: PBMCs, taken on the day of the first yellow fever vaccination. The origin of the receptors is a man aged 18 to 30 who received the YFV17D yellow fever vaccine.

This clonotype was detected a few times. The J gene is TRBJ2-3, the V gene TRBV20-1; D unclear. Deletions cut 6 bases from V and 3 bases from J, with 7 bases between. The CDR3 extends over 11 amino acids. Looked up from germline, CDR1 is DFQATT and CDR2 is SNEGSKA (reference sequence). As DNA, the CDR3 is TGCAGTGCATATGGGACAGATACGCAGTATTTT. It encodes CSAYGTDTQYF.

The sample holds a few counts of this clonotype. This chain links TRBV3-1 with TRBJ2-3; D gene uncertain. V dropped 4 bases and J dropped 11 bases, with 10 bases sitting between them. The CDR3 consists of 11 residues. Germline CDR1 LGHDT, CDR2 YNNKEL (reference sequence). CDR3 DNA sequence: TGTGCCAGCAGCCGTACGGACCGGCAGTATTTT. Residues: CASSRTDRQYF.

The CDR3 region is CASSSGTGNYNEQFF. The CDR3 DNA reads TGTGCCAGCAGCTCCGGGACAGGGAATTACAATGAGCAGTTCTTC. The chain is built from TRBV6-1 and TRBJ2-1, with 9 bases lining up with TRBD1. Germline CDR1 is MNHNS and CDR2 is SASEGT. V trimming: 6 bases; J trimming: 4 bases; junction bases outside the gene matches: 7. The CDR3 contains 15 residues.

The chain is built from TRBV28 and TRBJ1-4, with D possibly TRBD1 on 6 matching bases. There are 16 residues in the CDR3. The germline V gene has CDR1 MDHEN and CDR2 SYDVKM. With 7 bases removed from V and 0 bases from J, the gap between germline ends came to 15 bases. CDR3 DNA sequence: TGTGCCAGCACCGGTGGGGGCAGCCCAACTAATGAAAAACTGTTTTTT. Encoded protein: CASTGGGSPTNEKLFF.

CDR3 sequence (DNA): TGTGCCAGCAGCTTCACGACTCTCTACAATGAGCAGTTCTTC. As protein: CASSFTTLYNEQFF. The chain carries TRBV7-2 and TRBJ2-1, with no clear D. The CDR3 is made up of 14 amino acids. V was clipped by 3 bases and J by 3 bases, with 9 bases between them. Germline values: CDR1 SGHTA, CDR2 FQGNSA.

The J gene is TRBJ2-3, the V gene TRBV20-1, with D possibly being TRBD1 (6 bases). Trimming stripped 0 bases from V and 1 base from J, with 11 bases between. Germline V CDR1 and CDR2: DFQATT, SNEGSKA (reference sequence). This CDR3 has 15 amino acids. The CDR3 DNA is TGCAGTGCTAGAGAACGGAGACAGGGCACAGATACGCAGTATTTT. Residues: CSARERRQGTDTQYF.

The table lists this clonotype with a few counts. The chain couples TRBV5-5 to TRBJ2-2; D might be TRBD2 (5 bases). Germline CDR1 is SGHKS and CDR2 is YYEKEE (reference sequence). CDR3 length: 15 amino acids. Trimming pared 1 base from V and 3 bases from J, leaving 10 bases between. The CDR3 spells CASSLIGLDTGELFF. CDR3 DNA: TGTGCCAGCAGCTTGATCGGACTCGACACCGGGGAGCTGTTTTTT.

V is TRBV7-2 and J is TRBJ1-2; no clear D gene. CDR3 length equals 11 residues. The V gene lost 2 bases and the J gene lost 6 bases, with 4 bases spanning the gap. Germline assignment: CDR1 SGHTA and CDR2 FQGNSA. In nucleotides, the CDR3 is TGTGCCAGCAGCTTATATGATGGCTACACCTTC. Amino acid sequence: CASSLYDGYTF.

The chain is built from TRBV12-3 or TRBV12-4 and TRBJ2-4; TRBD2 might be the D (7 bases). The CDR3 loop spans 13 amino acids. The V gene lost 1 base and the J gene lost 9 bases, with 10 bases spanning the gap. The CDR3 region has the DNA TGTGCCAGCAGTTTAGGGGGGGGCCCCATTCAGTACTTC. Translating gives CASSLGGGPIQYF.

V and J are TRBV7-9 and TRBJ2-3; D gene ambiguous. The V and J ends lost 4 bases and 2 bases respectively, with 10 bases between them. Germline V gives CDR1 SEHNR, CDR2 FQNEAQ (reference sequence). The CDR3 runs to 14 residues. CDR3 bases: TGTGCCAGCAGCTCCCCCCGCGTCACAGATACGCAGTATTTT. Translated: CASSSPRVTDTQYF. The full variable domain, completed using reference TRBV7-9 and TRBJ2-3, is DTGVSQNPRHKITKRGQNVTFRCDPISEHNRLYWYRQTLGQGPEFLTYFQNEAQLEKSRLLSDRFSAERPKGSFSTLEIQRTEQGDSAMYLCASSSPRVTDTQYFGPGTRLTVL.